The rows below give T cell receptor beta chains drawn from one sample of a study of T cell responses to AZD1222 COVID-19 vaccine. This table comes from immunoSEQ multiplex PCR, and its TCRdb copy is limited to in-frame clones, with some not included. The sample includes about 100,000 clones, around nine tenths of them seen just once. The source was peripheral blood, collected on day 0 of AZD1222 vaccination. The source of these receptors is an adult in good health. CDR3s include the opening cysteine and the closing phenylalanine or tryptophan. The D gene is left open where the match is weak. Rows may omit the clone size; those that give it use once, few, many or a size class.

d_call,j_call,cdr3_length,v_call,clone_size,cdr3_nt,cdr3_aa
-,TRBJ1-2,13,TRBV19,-,TGTGCCAGTAGTATGGAACGGGGCTATGGCTACACCTTC,CASSMERGYGYTF
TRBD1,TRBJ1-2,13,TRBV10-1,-,TGCGCCAGCAGTACCGGGACAGGGGTCGGCTACACCTTC,CASSTGTGVGYTF
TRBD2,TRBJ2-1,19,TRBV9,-,TGTGCCAGCAGCGGGGGACTAGCGGGGCCGGGAGGACCCTACAATGAGCAGTTCTTC,CASSGGLAGPGGPYNEQFF
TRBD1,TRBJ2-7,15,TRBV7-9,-,TGTGCCAGCAGACCCCTCAGGGGGCGCGGGTACGAGCAGTACTTC,CASRPLRGRGYEQYF
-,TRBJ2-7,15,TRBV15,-,TGTGCCACCAGCACGAGTCAGGACACTTCCTACGAGCAGTACTTC,CATSTSQDTSYEQYF
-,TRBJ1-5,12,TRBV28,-,TGTGCCAGCACACAGGGAGGTCAGCCCCAGCATTTT,CASTQGGQPQHF
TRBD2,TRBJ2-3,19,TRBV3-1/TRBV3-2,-,TGTGCCAGCAGCCAAGTCCGTTTTTCCGGGAGGCCCGGGGTAGATACGCAGTATTTT,CASSQVRFSGRPGVDTQYF
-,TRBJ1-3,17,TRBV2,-,TGTGCCAGCGGCCTCTTAAGGGGGGCGTCTCGTGGAAACACCATATATTTT,CASGLLRGASRGNTIYF
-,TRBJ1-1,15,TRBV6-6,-,TGTGCCAGCAGCCTAATGGGCATTCGAAGTTCCGTAGCTTTCTTT,CASSLMGIRSSVAFF
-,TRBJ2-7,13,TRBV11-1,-,TGTGCCAGCAGCTACAGGGACTCCTACGAGCAGTACTTC,CASSYRDSYEQYF
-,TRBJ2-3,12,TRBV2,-,TGTGCCAGCAGACAGTACACAGATACGCAGTATTTT,CASRQYTDTQYF
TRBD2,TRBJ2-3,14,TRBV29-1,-,TGCAGCGTTGGGGGAGGGTTGAGCACAGATACGCAGTATTTT,CSVGGGLSTDTQYF
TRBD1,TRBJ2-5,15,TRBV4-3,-,TGCGCCAGCAGCCAAGGGTTACAGGGGCGAGAGACCCAGTACTTC,CASSQGLQGRETQYF
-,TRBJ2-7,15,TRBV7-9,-,TGTGCCAGCAGCTTACGGTCCAGCGTTGCCTACGAGCAGTACTTC,CASSLRSSVAYEQYF
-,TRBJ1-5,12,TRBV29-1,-,TGCAGCGTCGGACAGCACAATCAGCCCCAGCATTTT,CSVGQHNQPQHF
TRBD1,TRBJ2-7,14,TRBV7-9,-,TGTGCCAGCAGCTCCGGACAGGGGGCAAACGAGCAGTACTTC,CASSSGQGANEQYF
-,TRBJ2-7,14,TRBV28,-,TGTGCCAGCAGTAACGGACAGAGTACATGGGAGCAGTACTTC,CASSNGQSTWEQYF
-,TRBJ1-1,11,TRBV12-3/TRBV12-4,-,TGTGCCAGCAGAAACGTTGCTGAAGCTTTCTTT,CASRNVAEAFF
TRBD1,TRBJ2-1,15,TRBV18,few,TGTGCCAGCTCACCACCGGGACAGGGATATAATGAGCAGTTCTTC,CASSPPGQGYNEQFF
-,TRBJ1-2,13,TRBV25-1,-,TGTGCCAGCAGCCCCCCGGCTAACTATGGCTACACCTTC,CASSPPANYGYTF
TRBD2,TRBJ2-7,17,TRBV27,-,TGTGCCAGCAGTCACACTACACGAGGACTAGTCAAGGACGAGCAGTACTTC,CASSHTTRGLVKDEQYF
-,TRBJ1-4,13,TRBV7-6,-,TGTGCCAGCAGCTACCGACGGGGGAGAGAACTGTTTTTT,CASSYRRGRELFF
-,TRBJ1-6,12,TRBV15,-,TGTGCCACCAGCCCTCCCGACGGGAATCTCCACTTT,CATSPPDGNLHF
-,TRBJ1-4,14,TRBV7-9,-,TGTGCCAGCAGCTTCGGGCAGGGGAATGAAAAACTGTTTTTT,CASSFGQGNEKLFF
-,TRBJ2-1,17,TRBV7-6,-,TGTGCCAGCAGCTTATCGGTCGGGGGTTGGATGGGGAATGAGCAGTTCTTC,CASSLSVGGWMGNEQFF
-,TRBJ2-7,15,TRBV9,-,TGTGCCAGCAGCGTAGGCCCCCCCGGGGAAGGCGAGCAGTACTTC,CASSVGPPGEGEQYF
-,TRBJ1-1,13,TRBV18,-,TGTGCCAGCTCACAGATCGAGGACACTGAAGCTTTCTTT,CASSQIEDTEAFF
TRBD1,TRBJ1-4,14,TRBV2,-,TGTGCCAGCAGAGCCGGGACAGGGGTTGAAAAACTGTTTTTT,CASRAGTGVEKLFF
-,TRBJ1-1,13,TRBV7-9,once,TGTGCCAGCAGCTTAGAGCTGAACACTGAAGCTTTCTTT,CASSLELNTEAFF
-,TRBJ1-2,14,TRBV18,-,TGTGCCAGCTCACCGGAGGTCACCAACTATGGCTACACCTTC,CASSPEVTNYGYTF
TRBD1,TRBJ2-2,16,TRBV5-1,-,TGCGCCAGCAGCTCGGAGACAGGGAAAACGTTCGGGGAGCTGTTTTTT,CASSSETGKTFGELFF
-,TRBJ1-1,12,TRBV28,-,TGTGCCAGCAGTACAGGGAAGTTACAAGCTTTCTTT,CASSTGKLQAFF
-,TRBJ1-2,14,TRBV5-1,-,TGCGCCAGCAGCCTCAGACAGGACGGCTATGGCTACACCTTC,CASSLRQDGYGYTF
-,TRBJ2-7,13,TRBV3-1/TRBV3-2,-,TGTGCCAGCAGCCAAGGGGGAGGCGACGAGCAGTACTTC,CASSQGGGDEQYF
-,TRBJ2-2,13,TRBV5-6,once,TGTGCCAGCAGCTTGGTTGGGGGCGGGGAGCTGTTTTTT,CASSLVGGGELFF
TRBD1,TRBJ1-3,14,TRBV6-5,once,TGTGCCAGCAGGCGGGAACAGGGGGGAAACACCATATATTTT,CASRREQGGNTIYF
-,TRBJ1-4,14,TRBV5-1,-,TGCGCCAGCAGCACCTCCGGGAGAGGTGAAAAACTGTTTTTT,CASSTSGRGEKLFF
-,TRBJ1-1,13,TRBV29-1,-,TGCAGCGTTAGACGACCCGAGAACACTGAAGCTTTCTTT,CSVRRPENTEAFF
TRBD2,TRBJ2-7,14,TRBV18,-,TGTGCCAGCTCACCAACTAGCGGGGGCTACGAGCAGTACTTC,CASSPTSGGYEQYF
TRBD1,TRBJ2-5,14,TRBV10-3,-,TGTGCCATCAGTGAGTCGCCGGACAGGGGGACCCAGTACTTC,CAISESPDRGTQYF
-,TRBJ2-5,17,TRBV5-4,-,TGTGCCAGCAGCTACACGGGCCAGGGAATTTCGGGAGAGACCCAGTACTTC,CASSYTGQGISGETQYF
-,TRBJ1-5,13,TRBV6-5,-,TGTGCCAGCAGTTATTCAAGGGTTCAGCCCCAGCATTTT,CASSYSRVQPQHF